This T cell receptor beta chain emerged from a study of blood T cell repertoires in COVID-19. Authors' data handling: Reference gene primer amplification gave estimated nucleated cell counts. Clones were read by immunoSEQ multiplex PCR, and TCRdb kept only the in-frame ones, dropping some. The DNA was the basis for D and trimming; V, J and clone size are from that table. The profile shows about 140,000 clones, approximately 84% of them singletons. The CDR3 runs to 13 residues. Germline assignment: CDR1 MGHDK and CDR2 SYGVNS. V was clipped by 9 bases and J by 0 bases, with 11 bases between them. Across over 20 US areas, participants ranged in age from about 18 to 90 years. Participants reported their clinical history, and cohort assignment relied on those reports. Participants in the exposed group had met a COVID-19 case in the 2 weeks before joining the study.

This chain links TRBV25-1 with TRBJ1-1, with D possibly being TRBD1 (5 bases). This TCR was sampled from a young woman who had been exposed to COVID-19. The sample comprised PBMCs or T cells enriched from blood (not recorded which). The CDR3: CASVDSMNTEAFF. The CDR3 nucleotides are TGTGCCAGTGTTGACAGCATGAACACTGAAGCTTTCTTT.